A selection of T cell receptor beta chains follows, all from one sample in a study of CD8 T cells in Susac syndrome. TCRdb re-called the immunoSEQ multiplex PCR reads with MiXCR, one entry per CDR3 protein. The data show around 160,000 distinct CDR3 sequences, 94% seen once. Sequencing used CD4+ T cells from PBMCs. These receptor sequences come from a human donor with multiple sclerosis. The CDR3 runs from the conserved cysteine through the conserved F or W. Each record gives: J gene, D gene, V gene, clone size, CDR3 DNA, CDR3 protein. A D gene is named only where the DNA matches it firmly. Expanded clones get a size class; other rows say once, few or many, or leave the size out.

>TRBJ2-6|NA|TRBV18|few
TGTGCCAGCTCTAGCCGCTCTGGGGCCAACGTCCTGACTTTC
CASSSRSGANVLTF
>TRBJ1-1|TRBD1|TRBV7-3|NA
TGTGCCAGCAGCCCCAGGGGGGAGCCGGGGACTGAAGCTTTCTTT
CASSPRGEPGTEAFF
>TRBJ1-1|NA|TRBV19|NA
TGTGCCAGTAGTATCTTGGGCAGGGACACTGAAGCTTTCTTT
CASSILGRDTEAFF
>TRBJ2-6|NA|TRBV27|NA
TGTGCCAGCGCAGGGATCCCGTTCTCTGGGGCCAACGTCCTGACTTTC
CASAGIPFSGANVLTF
>TRBJ1-1|NA|TRBV12-3/TRBV12-4|NA
TGTGCCAGCTCCGAGGGGGGTTTCGAAGCTTTCTTT
CASSEGGFEAFF
>TRBJ1-2|NA|TRBV3-1|NA
TGTGCCAGCAGCCAGGAAGGGTTTGGCTACACCTTC
CASSQEGFGYTF
>TRBJ2-1|TRBD2|TRBV12-3/TRBV12-4|NA
TGTGCCAGCAGTTTCCAGCGGGATATCGGTGAGCAGTTCTTC
CASSFQRDIGEQFF
>TRBJ1-3|NA|TRBV11-2|NA
TGTGCCAGCAGACCGCGGGCAGGGGGAAACACCATATATTTT
CASRPRAGGNTIYF
>TRBJ2-7|TRBD1|TRBV20-1|NA
TGCAGTGCTAGAGAGACAGGGTTCCACGAGCAGTACTTC
CSARETGFHEQYF
>TRBJ2-3|NA|TRBV5-1|NA
TGCGCCAGCAGCTTGGGGGCGGGAAACACAGATACGCAGTATTTT
CASSLGAGNTDTQYF
>TRBJ2-3|NA|TRBV18|NA
TGTGCCAGCTCACCAGATACAGTGACCACAGATACGCAGTATTTT
CASSPDTVTTDTQYF
>TRBJ2-7|NA|TRBV20-1|NA
TGCAGTGCTAGACCCTCCCCCAGGGCTCCTACCTACGAGCAGTACTTC
CSARPSPRAPTYEQYF
>TRBJ2-7|TRBD1|TRBV30|few
TGTGCCTGGAGCCAGGGGGCCATCCACGAGCAGTACTTC
CAWSQGAIHEQYF
>TRBJ1-2|NA|TRBV7-2|NA
TGTGCCAGCAGCACCAGACAGGCCACCTATGGCTACACCTTC
CASSTRQATYGYTF
>TRBJ2-7|TRBD1|TRBV5-1|NA
TGCGCCAGCAGCGCTGGGGGGACAGGGGGCTCGTGGGAGCAGTACTTC
CASSAGGTGGSWEQYF
>TRBJ1-2|NA|TRBV19|NA
TGTGCCAGTAGTATGGACGGTGACTATGGCTACACCTTC
CASSMDGDYGYTF
>TRBJ1-2|NA|TRBV7-2|NA
TGTGCCAGCAGCTTAGCGCTGCCGGGGCTTGGAGGCTACACCTTC
CASSLALPGLGGYTF
>TRBJ1-4|NA|TRBV3-1|NA
TGTGCCAGCAGCCAAGGGCCAGGAGAAAAACTGTTTTTT
CASSQGPGEKLFF
>TRBJ1-5|NA|TRBV6-5|NA
TGTGCCAGCAGGGCGGAGAGCAATCAGCCCCAGCATTTT
CASRAESNQPQHF
>TRBJ1-2|NA|TRBV9|few
TGTGCCAGCAGGACGGGTGGAAACTCGTTGTCTAACTATGGCTACACCTTC
CASRTGGNSLSNYGYTF
>TRBJ2-3|TRBD2|TRBV29-1|NA
TGCAGCACTTCCGGGACTAGCATCACAGATACGCAGTATTTT
CSTSGTSITDTQYF
>TRBJ2-6|TRBD1|TRBV14|NA
TGTGCCAGCAGCCATCAAGACAGGGGGTCTCACTCTGGGGCCAACGTCCTGACTTTC
CASSHQDRGSHSGANVLTF
>TRBJ1-5|TRBD1|TRBV29-1|NA
TGCAGCGTTCAGTGGACAGGGAATCAGCCCCAGCATTTT
CSVQWTGNQPQHF
>TRBJ2-1|NA|TRBV7-3|NA
TGTGCCAGCAGCCTTCCCACCGGGAACGTATTCTTC
CASSLPTGNVFF
>TRBJ2-1|NA|TRBV12-3/TRBV12-4|NA
TGTGCCAGCAGTTTATTGGAGTACAATGAGCAGTTCTTC
CASSLLEYNEQFF
>TRBJ2-1|NA|TRBV6-2/TRBV6-3|NA
TGTGCCAGCAGCCCACTAGTCCCTGAGCAGTTCTTC
CASSPLVPEQFF
>TRBJ2-5|TRBD2|TRBV5-6|once
TGTGCCAGCAGCTTAGTAGCGGGAGATCCCCAAGAGACCCAGTACTTC
CASSLVAGDPQETQYF
>TRBJ2-7|TRBD1|TRBV6-2/TRBV6-3|NA
TGTGCCAGCACCAGAGGGGGCAGCTCCTACGAGCAGTACTTC
CASTRGGSSYEQYF
>TRBJ2-1|TRBD1|TRBV4-3|NA
TGCGCCAGCAGCCCTGACAGGGCGAACTCCTACGAGCAGTTCTTC
CASSPDRANSYEQFF
>TRBJ2-3|TRBD2|TRBV20-1|NA
TGCAGTCCACTAGCGCCTAGCACAGATACGCAGTATTTT
CSPLAPSTDTQYF
>TRBJ2-7|NA|TRBV20-1|NA
TGCAGTGCCATGGCCGGGATCCCGGAATACGAGCAGTACTTC
CSAMAGIPEYEQYF
>TRBJ2-1|NA|TRBV6-2/TRBV6-3|NA
TGTGCCAGCAGGCAAACTAGTTTGGATGAGCAGTTCTTC
CASRQTSLDEQFF
>TRBJ1-1|NA|TRBV30|few
TGTGCCTGGAGTTTTAAGCCCCCTAGGAGGAACACTGAAGCTTTCTTT
CAWSFKPPRRNTEAFF
>TRBJ2-5|NA|TRBV28|NA
TGTGCCAGCGGGTCTGTGTACCAAGAGACCCAGTACTTC
CASGSVYQETQYF
>TRBJ2-1|NA|TRBV30|NA
TGTGCCTGGAGTGTACTGGCCAATGAGCAGTTCTTC
CAWSVLANEQFF
>TRBJ2-2|NA|TRBV6-2/TRBV6-3|NA
TGTGCCAGCAGTTACTATGGGGAGCTGTTTTTT
CASSYYGELFF
>TRBJ2-7|NA|TRBV1|NA
TGCACCAGCAGCCAGATCCTGGTCCCCTCCTACGAGCAGTACTTC
CTSSQILVPSYEQYF
>TRBJ2-5|TRBD2|TRBV20-1|once
TGCAGTGGGGGAACGGGAGGGGGGGCTCAAGAGACCCAGTACTTC
CSGGTGGGAQETQYF
>TRBJ1-2|NA|TRBV2|few
TGTGCCAGCAGTGACCGTAACTATGGCTACACCTTC
CASSDRNYGYTF
>TRBJ1-3|NA|TRBV4-2|NA
TGTGCCAGCAGCCAAGATAGGACGGCTGGAAACACCATATATTTT
CASSQDRTAGNTIYF
>TRBJ2-7|TRBD2|TRBV4-2|NA
TGTGCCAGCAGCCAAGAAGGAGCGGGAGCTGTATACGAGCAGTACTTC
CASSQEGAGAVYEQYF